These T cell receptor beta chains were read from a single sample in a study of blood T cell repertoires in COVID-19. TCRdb's copy holds only in-frame clones and misses some; the assay was immunoSEQ multiplex PCR. Counted here are about 200,000 clones, 65% to 90% occurring once; the ten biggest clones make up approximately 4.2%. Sequenced sample: PBMCs or T cells enriched from blood (not recorded which). The origin of the receptors is a woman in her thirties or forties with acute COVID-19. The CDR3 runs from the conserved cysteine through the conserved F or W. Each record gives: clone size, V gene, D gene, J gene, CDR3 DNA, CDR3 protein. A D gene is named only where the DNA matches it firmly. The listing skips clone size in some rows; elsewhere it reads once, few, many or a size class.

>-|TRBV3-1/TRBV3-2|TRBD2|TRBJ2-4
TGTGCCAGCAGCCAAGAGGCTAGCGGGAGGGCCGCCAAAAACATTCAGTACTTC
CASSQEASGRAAKNIQYF
>-|TRBV10-3|TRBD2|TRBJ2-3
TGTGCCATCAAAGACGGACTAGCAGGGGCAGATACGCAGTATTTT
CAIKDGLAGADTQYF
>-|TRBV29-1|TRBD2|TRBJ2-3
TGCAGCGTTACTAGCGGGAGCACAGATACGCAGTATTTT
CSVTSGSTDTQYF
>-|TRBV7-3|-|TRBJ2-7
TGTGCCAGCAGCTTAGATAGCGGAACCTACGAGCAGTACTTC
CASSLDSGTYEQYF
>-|TRBV28|-|TRBJ2-7
TGTGCCAGCGGAGGGCCACCGCCTTCCTACGAGCAGTACTTC
CASGGPPPSYEQYF
>-|TRBV9|-|TRBJ1-5
TGTGCCAGCAGCGTTGACGGGAATCAGCCCCAGCATTTT
CASSVDGNQPQHF
>-|TRBV12-3/TRBV12-4|-|TRBJ2-1
TGTGCCAGCAGTTTAGCTAGCGGCCCCAGGGAGTTCTTC
CASSLASGPREFF
>-|TRBV27|-|TRBJ1-1
TGTGCCAGCAGCAGGGTGATGAACACTGAAGCTTTCTTT
CASSRVMNTEAFF
>-|TRBV9|TRBD2|TRBJ2-1
TGTGCCAGCAGCCGAAGCGGGAGCTCCTACAATGAGCAGTTCTTC
CASSRSGSSYNEQFF
>-|TRBV5-1|-|TRBJ2-3
TGCGCCAGCAGCTTGACCACAGGGACAGATACGCAGTATTTT
CASSLTTGTDTQYF
>once|TRBV9|-|TRBJ2-7
TGTGCCAGCAGCCCACAGGAATGTTGCGAGCAGTACTTC
CASSPQECCEQYF
>-|TRBV6-5|-|TRBJ2-1
TGTGCCAGCAGGAGATCTATAAGCTCCTACAATGAGCAGTTCTTC
CASRRSISSYNEQFF
>-|TRBV27|TRBD1|TRBJ1-1
TGTGCCAGCAGTTCCCGGACAGGGAGGAACACTGAAGCTTTCTTT
CASSSRTGRNTEAFF
>-|TRBV6-5|TRBD1|TRBJ2-3
TGTGCCAGCAGTTACTCAACGGACAGGACGGATACGCAGTATTTT
CASSYSTDRTDTQYF
>-|TRBV28|TRBD1|TRBJ1-4
TGTGCCAGCAGTCCCCGGGACAGGGTGGGAGTAGTTTTCTTT
CASSPRDRVGVVFF
>-|TRBV7-2|-|TRBJ1-1
TGTGCCAGCAGCTCACAGGGCCAGGGGAACACTGAAGCTTTCTTT
CASSSQGQGNTEAFF
>-|TRBV7-6|TRBD1|TRBJ2-1
TGTGCCAGCAGCTCCCTTGCAGGGGGCGCATCCTACAATGAGCAGTTCTTC
CASSSLAGGASYNEQFF
>-|TRBV15|TRBD2|TRBJ2-7
TGTGCCACCAGCAGGGCACCTGGACTAGGTGGCTCCTACGAGCAGTACTTC
CATSRAPGLGGSYEQYF
>-|TRBV3-1/TRBV3-2|TRBD2|TRBJ2-5
TGTGCCAGCAGCCAACCCGGACTAGCGGGAGGCGGGGAGACCCAGTACTTC
CASSQPGLAGGGETQYF
>-|TRBV18|-|TRBJ2-5
TGTGCCAGCTCACCTTTAGCAGGGGGGAAGGAGACCCAGTACTTC
CASSPLAGGKETQYF
>-|TRBV18|TRBD2|TRBJ2-3
TGTGCCAGCTCACCACCGGGACTACCCACTAGAACAGATACGCAGTATTTT
CASSPPGLPTRTDTQYF
>-|TRBV11-2|-|TRBJ2-5
TGTGCCAGCAGCTTGGGACCGGGACTTAAAGAGACCCAGTACTTC
CASSLGPGLKETQYF
>-|TRBV7-9|-|TRBJ2-3
TGTGCCAGCAGCCCTCCGAGCGGAGTGGCCACAGATACGCAGTATTTT
CASSPPSGVATDTQYF
>few|TRBV29-1|-|TRBJ1-5
TGCAGCGTTGGGGGGGGCTCCTATCAGCCCCAGCATTTT
CSVGGGSYQPQHF
>-|TRBV2|TRBD2|TRBJ2-5
TGTGCCAGCAGTGAAGCGCGGCTAGCGGGAGGAGAGACCCAGTACTTC
CASSEARLAGGETQYF
>once|TRBV7-2|-|TRBJ2-7
TGTGCCAGCGGGGGCCCCTCACTCTACGAGCAGTACTTC
CASGGPSLYEQYF
>-|TRBV6-6|TRBD1|TRBJ1-2
TGTGCCAGCAGTCCCGGACAGGGGGCAACGCGAGCCTATGGCTACACCTTC
CASSPGQGATRAYGYTF
>-|TRBV7-8|-|TRBJ1-5
TGTGCCAGCAGCTTTAAGGGGGATCAGCCCCAGCATTTT
CASSFKGDQPQHF
>few|TRBV19|-|TRBJ1-1
TGTGCCAGTAGGCCTCCGGGCGGAGGCACTGAAGCTTTCTTT
CASRPPGGGTEAFF
>-|TRBV29-1|-|TRBJ2-2
TGCAGCGTTGGGACAGCTGTCGCGAACACCGGGGAGCTGTTTTTT
CSVGTAVANTGELFF
>-|TRBV28|TRBD1|TRBJ1-6
TGTGCCAGCAGACTAGGCCGGGACAGGGTAGGGTCACCCCTCCACTTT
CASRLGRDRVGSPLHF
>-|TRBV6-5|-|TRBJ1-1
TGTGCCAGCTCCCCCGGGGTCAACACTGAAGCTTTCTTT
CASSPGVNTEAFF
>-|TRBV28|TRBD2|TRBJ2-7
TGTGCCAGCATATCTGTAGCGGGAGGATCCTACGAGCAGTACTTC
CASISVAGGSYEQYF
>once|TRBV11-2|-|TRBJ2-1
TGTGCCAGCAGCCGGAGTGTCGAGCAGTTCTTC
CASSRSVEQFF
>-|TRBV18|TRBD2|TRBJ2-7
TGTGCCAGCTCAACCAGACGGGGGGAGGACGAGCAGTACTTC
CASSTRRGEDEQYF
>-|TRBV27|-|TRBJ1-2
TGTGCCAGCAGTTTCACCGGACAAGTCTGGGGCTACACCTTC
CASSFTGQVWGYTF
>-|TRBV28|TRBD1|TRBJ1-2
TGTGCCAGCAGGAATGCAGGGGGCTATGGCTACACCTTC
CASRNAGGYGYTF
>-|TRBV19|-|TRBJ2-3
TGTGCCAGTAGTATAGTAGGCGGGACCGGAGATACGCAGTATTTT
CASSIVGGTGDTQYF
>-|TRBV6-5|-|TRBJ2-7
TGTGCCAGCAGGGCGGCAGGACAGAACTCCTACGAGCAGTACTTC
CASRAAGQNSYEQYF
>-|TRBV27|TRBD2|TRBJ2-7
TGTGCCAGCCGCCTAGCGGCTGCCTCCTACGAGCAGTACTTC
CASRLAAASYEQYF
>-|TRBV14|-|TRBJ1-1
TGTGCCAGCAGCCAGGCCAGGGTGCCGAACACTGAAGCTTTCTTT
CASSQARVPNTEAFF
>-|TRBV18|-|TRBJ2-1
TGTGCCAGCTCACCACTAGGGAGCTCCTACAATGAGCAGTTCTTC
CASSPLGSSYNEQFF
>-|TRBV18|TRBD2|TRBJ2-1
TGTGCCAGCTCACGACACCGGGGGGATGAGCAGTTCTTC
CASSRHRGDEQFF
>-|TRBV28|TRBD1|TRBJ1-4
TGTGCCAGCAGAACGACAGGGTTTTCAACTAATGAAAAACTGTTTTTT
CASRTTGFSTNEKLFF
>-|TRBV5-1|TRBD2|TRBJ2-7
TGCGCCAGCAGCTTTCGGGGGGATACCCACTACGAGCAGTACTTC
CASSFRGDTHYEQYF
>-|TRBV12-3/TRBV12-4|TRBD1|TRBJ1-2
TGTGCCAGCAGCCCGACAGGGCACTATGGCTACACCTTC
CASSPTGHYGYTF
>-|TRBV7-9|-|TRBJ1-1
TGTGCCAGCAGCCAAAGGAGCACTGAAGCTTTCTTT
CASSQRSTEAFF
>-|TRBV19|TRBD2|TRBJ2-7
TGTGCCAGTAGTCAACTAGCGGGAGATGAGCAGTACTTC
CASSQLAGDEQYF
>-|TRBV28|-|TRBJ1-1
TGTGCCAGCAGTGCTGGGGGGGCCACTGAAGCTTTCTTT
CASSAGGATEAFF
>-|TRBV2|-|TRBJ2-6
TGTGCCAGCAGTGCAAGGGGCGCCAGCTCTGGGGCCAACGTCCTGACTTTC
CASSARGASSGANVLTF
>-|TRBV3-1/TRBV3-2|-|TRBJ2-7
TGTGCCAGCAGCCTTAGAGGATACGAGCAGTACTTC
CASSLRGYEQYF
>many|TRBV28|TRBD1|TRBJ2-5
TGTGCCAGCAGTTTTCGGGGGACAGGGGAGACCCAGTACTTC
CASSFRGTGETQYF
>-|TRBV24-1|-|TRBJ2-2
TGTGCCACCAGTGACCTAACTAGGGACACCGGGGAGCTGTTTTTT
CATSDLTRDTGELFF
>-|TRBV28|-|TRBJ1-4
TGTGCCAGCAGCCCCGTGTCGGGTGATGAAAAACTGTTTTTT
CASSPVSGDEKLFF
>-|TRBV27|TRBD1|TRBJ2-7
TGTGCCAGCACGGCCCGACAGGGTCCGGGCGAGCAGTACTTC
CASTARQGPGEQYF
>-|TRBV5-5|TRBD2|TRBJ2-3
TGTGCCAGCAGCTTGGTACTAGCGAAACAGATAAGTAGCACAGATACGCAGTATTTT
CASSLVLAKQISSTDTQYF
>-|TRBV6-5|-|TRBJ2-2
TGTGCCAGCAGGGCAGGGATCTCCGGGGAGCTGTTTTTT
CASRAGISGELFF
>-|TRBV9|-|TRBJ2-5
TGTGCCAGCAGCGTAGGCGGCAGGGGCTTCCAAGAGACCCAGTACTTC
CASSVGGRGFQETQYF
>-|TRBV28|-|TRBJ1-1
TGTGCCAGCAGTTCCCCTCTGTCCCGGGACACTGAAGCTTTCTTT
CASSSPLSRDTEAFF
>few|TRBV9|TRBD2|TRBJ2-1
TGTGCCAGCAGCCCAATGACTAGCGGGAGCTACAATGAGCAGTTCTTC
CASSPMTSGSYNEQFF